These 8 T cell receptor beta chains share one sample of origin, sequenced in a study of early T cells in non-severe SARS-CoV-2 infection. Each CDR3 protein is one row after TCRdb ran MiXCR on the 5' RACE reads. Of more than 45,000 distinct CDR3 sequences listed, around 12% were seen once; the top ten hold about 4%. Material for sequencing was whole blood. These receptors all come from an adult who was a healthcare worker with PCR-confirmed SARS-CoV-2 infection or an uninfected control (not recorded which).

For the CDR3, the DNA is TGCGCCAGCAGCGACCCGACAGGGTACACTGAAGCTTTCTTT. Translating gives CASSDPTGYTEAFF. The chain combines TRBV5-1 with TRBJ1-1; 7 nucleotides align to TRBD1. Germline V gene data show CDR1 as SGHRS and CDR2 as YFSETQ. This CDR3 comprises 14 residues. V lost 4 bases to trimming and J lost 3 bases; unmatched junction nucleotides: 6.

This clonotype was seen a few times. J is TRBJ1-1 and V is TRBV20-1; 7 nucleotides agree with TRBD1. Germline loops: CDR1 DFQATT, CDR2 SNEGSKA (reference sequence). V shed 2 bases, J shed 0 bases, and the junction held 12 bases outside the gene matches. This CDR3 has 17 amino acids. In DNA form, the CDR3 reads TGCAGTGCTAGAATAGACAGGGTCGCCGGAATGAACACTGAAGCTTTCTTT. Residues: CSARIDRVAGMNTEAFF.

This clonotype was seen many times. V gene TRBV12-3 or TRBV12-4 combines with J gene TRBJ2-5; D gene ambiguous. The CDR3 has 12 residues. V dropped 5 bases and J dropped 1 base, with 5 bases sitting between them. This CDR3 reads CASSQLQETQYF. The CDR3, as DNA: TGTGCCAGCAGTCAACTCCAAGAGACCCAGTACTTC.

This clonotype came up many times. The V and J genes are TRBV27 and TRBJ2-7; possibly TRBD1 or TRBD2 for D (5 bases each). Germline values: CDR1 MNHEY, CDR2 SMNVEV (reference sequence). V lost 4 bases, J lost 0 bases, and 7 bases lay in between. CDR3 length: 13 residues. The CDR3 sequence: CASSWGSSYEQYF. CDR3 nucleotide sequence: TGTGCCAGCAGTTGGGGGAGCTCCTACGAGCAGTACTTC.

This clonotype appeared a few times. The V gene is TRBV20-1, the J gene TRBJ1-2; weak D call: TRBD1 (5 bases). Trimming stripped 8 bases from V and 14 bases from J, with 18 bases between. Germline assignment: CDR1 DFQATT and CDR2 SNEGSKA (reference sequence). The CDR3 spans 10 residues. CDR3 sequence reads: CSQGRDMGTF. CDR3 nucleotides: TGCAGTCAAGGCAGGGATATGGGGACCTTC.

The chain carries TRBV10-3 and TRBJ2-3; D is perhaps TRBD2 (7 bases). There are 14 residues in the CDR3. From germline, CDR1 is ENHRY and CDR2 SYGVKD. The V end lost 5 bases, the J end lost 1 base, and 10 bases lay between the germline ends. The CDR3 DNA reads TGTGCCATCAGTAGGGGGAGGGGCACAGATACGCAGTATTTT. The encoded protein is CAISRGRGTDTQYF.

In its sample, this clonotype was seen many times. This CDR3 is CASSSGRVGNGYTF. The DNA of the CDR3 is TGTGCCAGCAGTTCGGGACGGGTAGGGAATGGCTACACCTTC. This rearrangement joins TRBV27 to TRBJ1-2, with D possibly matching TRBD1 (5 bases). Germline loops: CDR1 MNHEY, CDR2 SMNVEV (reference sequence). The CDR3 contains 14 residues. V lost 4 bases to trimming and J lost 6 bases, with 15 bases between them.

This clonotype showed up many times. The CDR3 DNA reads as TGTGCCACCAGCAGAGATCTTGGGACAGGGGCGAGTGAGACCCAGTACTTC. This translates into CATSRDLGTGASETQYF. The V call is TRBV15, the J call TRBJ2-5, with 10 bases aligning to TRBD1. V was clipped by 0 bases and J by 5 bases; unmatched bases: 9. The CDR3 totals 17 residues. Germline CDR1 is LNHNV and CDR2 is YYDKDF (reference sequence).